This entry lists 22 T cell receptor beta chains sequenced from one sample in a study of identical twins. TCRdb processed the 5' RACE reads anew with MiXCR; each CDR3 protein has one entry. This sample has about 470,000 distinct CDR3 sequences, with 20% to 25% found just once. These data were likewise used in another study, on T cells expressing NK-cell markers.

Sequences were obtained from CD4+ T cells sorted from blood. All receptors come from a young woman in good health.

The rearrangement uses TRBV5-5 and TRBJ2-5; D is unresolved. Germline V gives CDR1 SGHKS, CDR2 YYEKEE (reference sequence). The CDR3 loop spans 14 amino acids. The V gene lost 2 bases and the J gene lost 3 bases, with 11 bases spanning the gap. CDR3 residues: CASSFSRTEETQYF. As DNA, the CDR3 is TGTGCCAGCAGCTTTTCCAGGACGGAAGAGACCCAGTACTTC.

This clonotype showed up just once. The chain recombines TRBV3-1 with TRBJ1-6; D is unresolved. The germline V and J ends were trimmed by 2 bases and 7 bases, with 6 bases remaining between them. Germline CDR1 and CDR2: LGHDT and YNNKEL (reference sequence). The CDR3 runs to 13 residues. CDR3 in DNA: TGTGCCAGCAGCCAAAGCAAGAATTCACCCCTCCACTTT. Residues: CASSQSKNSPLHF.

This clonotype was seen a few times. The chain carries TRBV5-1 and TRBJ1-2, with TRBD1 as a possible D gene (5 bases). V was shortened by 5 bases and J by 4 bases, with 15 bases between the two germline ends. Looked up from germline, CDR1 is SGHRS and CDR2 is YFSETQ. The length of the CDR3 is 14 residues. The CDR3 spells CASSYAFQGYGYTF. The CDR3 DNA is TGCGCCAGCAGTTATGCTTTCCAGGGCTATGGCTACACCTTC.

Ten or more counts support this clonotype. The chain has TRBV24-1 and TRBJ2-1, with D tentatively TRBD2 (5 bases). V was shortened by 12 bases and J by 6 bases, with 17 bases between the two germline ends. The CDR3 extends over 13 amino acids. Per the germline V gene, CDR1 is KGHDR and CDR2 is SFDVKD. CDR3 protein: CAPGVDPRNEQFF. DNA of the CDR3: TGTGCCCCCGGGGTTGATCCGCGCAATGAGCAGTTCTTC.

The CDR3 nucleotides are TGCGCCAGCAGCTTCCGGGACGTAAGCACAGATACGCAGTATTTT. It codes for CASSFRDVSTDTQYF. The chain has TRBV5-1 and TRBJ2-3; D possibly matches TRBD1 or TRBD2 (5 bases each). The CDR3 is made up of 15 amino acids. V gave up 2 bases and J gave up 0 bases, with 10 bases separating them. Germline loops: CDR1 SGHRS, CDR2 YFSETQ.

J is TRBJ1-1 and V is TRBV20-1, with unresolved D. Germline V CDR1 and CDR2: DFQATT, SNEGSKA (reference sequence). The CDR3 consists of 12 residues. V was pared by 0 bases and J by 10 bases, with 12 bases between. The CDR3 bases are TGCAGTGCTAGAGACCATAGGACGGGAGCTTTCTTT. It encodes CSARDHRTGAFF.

This chain uses TRBV5-1 with TRBJ2-1; 15 nucleotides align to TRBD2. Germline trimming cut 4 bases from V and 8 bases from J; bases unmatched to any gene: 13. Per the germline V gene, CDR1 is SGHRS and CDR2 is YFSETQ. This CDR3 is built from 18 residues. CDR3 in DNA: TGCGCCAGCAGCAAAGGACTAGCGGGAGGGCCTAGGTCAGATGAGCAGTTCTTC. It yields the protein CASSKGLAGGPRSDEQFF.

The CDR3 sequence: CAIRQGTDTQYF. Written as DNA, the CDR3 is TGTGCCATCAGACAGGGAACAGATACGCAGTATTTT. This sequence joins TRBV10-3 and TRBJ2-3, with D perhaps matching TRBD1 (6 bases). The germline V gene has CDR1 ENHRY and CDR2 SYGVKD. The CDR3 covers 12 residues. Deletions cut 6 bases from V and 3 bases from J, with 7 bases between.

This sequence joins TRBV7-9 and TRBJ2-5; D is possibly TRBD1 or TRBD2 (5 bases each). The CDR3 covers 14 residues. The V gene's germline CDR1 is SEHNR and CDR2 FQNEAQ (reference sequence). Deletions cut 2 bases from V and 7 bases from J, with 14 bases between. The CDR3 is CASSLLGDHGTQYF. CDR3 DNA: TGTGCCAGCAGCTTATTAGGGGACCACGGGACCCAGTACTTC.

J is TRBJ1-2 and V is TRBV20-1; a possible D gene is TRBD1 (6 bases). The germline V gene encodes CDR1 DFQATT and CDR2 SNEGSKA (reference sequence). Trimming left V 4 bases short and J 8 bases short, with 17 bases between. The CDR3 loop spans 13 amino acids. DNA for the CDR3: TGCAGTGCTACCCCTCCAGGGGCATGGGGCTACACCTTC. Translation: CSATPPGAWGYTF.

The table lists this clonotype with a few counts. The gene calls are TRBV7-3 and TRBJ2-3; no definite D call. Trimming took 0 bases from V and 5 from J, leaving 9 bases between them. CDR3 length: 14 amino acids. CDR1 and CDR2 from the germline V gene are SGHTA and FQGTGA. The CDR3 loop reads CASSLTMYKDTQYF. CDR3 in DNA: TGTGCCAGCAGCTTAACGATGTATAAAGATACGCAGTATTTT.

The J gene is TRBJ1-2, the V gene TRBV9, with D perhaps matching TRBD1 (5 bases). Germline-derived CDR1 and CDR2 are SGDLS and YYNGEE. The CDR3 has 15 amino acids. V lost 6 bases to trimming and J lost 4 bases, with 19 bases between them. CDR3 sequence: CASNPQPGEIYGYTF. The CDR3 region has the DNA TGTGCCAGCAACCCCCAGCCGGGGGAAATCTATGGCTACACCTTC.

This chain connects TRBV5-1 to TRBJ1-3; unclear D gene. Germline values: CDR1 SGHRS, CDR2 YFSETQ. The V gene lost 7 bases and the J gene lost 0 bases, with 14 bases spanning the gap. The CDR3 runs to 15 residues. The CDR3 nucleotides read TGCGCCAGCGCCACCGGAATGTTCTCTGGAAACACCATATATTTT. Its translation: CASATGMFSGNTIYF. The variable domain in full, with the rest retrieved from reference TRBV5-1 and TRBJ1-3, is KAGVTQTPRYLIKTRGQQVTLSCSPISGHRSVSWYQQTPGQGLQFLFEYFSETQRNKGNFPGRFSGRQFSNSRSEMNVSTLELGDSALYLCASATGMFSGNTIYFGEGSWLTVV.

The chain links TRBV5-1 to TRBJ1-1; D is undetermined. Per the germline V gene, CDR1 is SGHRS and CDR2 is YFSETQ. The CDR3 loop spans 13 amino acids. Deletions cut 3 bases from V and 1 base from J, with 7 bases between. CDR3 sequence (DNA): TGCGCCAGCAGCTCCGGCTGGAACACTGAAGCTTTCTTT. It specifies CASSSGWNTEAFF. Full variable domain (missing parts from reference TRBV5-1 and TRBJ1-1): KAGVTQTPRYLIKTRGQQVTLSCSPISGHRSVSWYQQTPGQGLQFLFEYFSETQRNKGNFPGRFSGRQFSNSRSEMNVSTLELGDSALYLCASSSGWNTEAFFGQGTRLTVV.

The chain is built from TRBV7-8 and TRBJ2-1, with TRBD2 as a possible D gene (6 bases). V lost 6 bases to trimming and J lost 4 bases, with 13 bases between them. The germline CDR1 and CDR2 sequences are SGHVS and FQNEAQ. The CDR3 is made up of 14 amino acids. The CDR3 protein is CASRPTGSYNEQFF. The CDR3 nucleotides read TGTGCCAGCAGGCCTACCGGGAGTTACAATGAGCAGTTCTTC.

There are a few counts of this clonotype. The V call is TRBV19, the J call TRBJ1-1, with TRBD1 matching 8 bases. This CDR3 is built from 13 residues. Germline values: CDR1 LNHDA, CDR2 SQIVND (reference sequence). With V trimmed by 10 bases and J by 7 bases, 11 bases remained unmatched. This CDR3 is CAIRDRGRGEAFF. The CDR3 nucleotides read TGTGCCATCAGAGACAGGGGAAGGGGTGAAGCTTTCTTT.

This clonotype came up a few times. The chain uses TRBV3-1 and TRBJ2-7; TRBD2 agrees at 9 bases. V was pared by 0 bases and J by 6 bases, with 6 bases of the junction left unmatched. The CDR3 is 15 amino acids. Germline CDR1 reads LGHDT; CDR2 reads YNNKEL (reference sequence). The CDR3 nucleotides read TGTGCCAGCAGCCAAGAGGGGACTAGCCGGGGCGAGCAGTACTTC. Translated, it gives CASSQEGTSRGEQYF.

This clonotype has just a few counts. The chain has TRBV5-1 and TRBJ2-3; D is ambiguous. CDR1 SGHRS and CDR2 YFSETQ come from the germline V gene. The CDR3 length is 13 residues. V dropped 3 bases and J dropped 3 bases, with 8 bases sitting between them. CDR3 nucleotides: TGCGCCAGCAGCTCTTCTGAGACAGATACGCAGTATTTT. Translated: CASSSSETDTQYF.

The CDR3 loop reads CASSIGQGESTEAFF. The DNA of the CDR3 is TGCGCCAGCAGCATTGGACAGGGAGAGTCGACTGAAGCTTTCTTT. This rearrangement joins TRBV5-1 to TRBJ1-1; 8 bases map to TRBD1. The CDR3 totals 15 residues. The germline V gene encodes CDR1 SGHRS and CDR2 YFSETQ. J lost 5 bases, V lost 4 bases, and 10 bases had no gene match.

This clonotype has only a few counts. V and J are TRBV7-8 and TRBJ2-1; perhaps TRBD2 as D (5 bases). V was trimmed by 5 bases and J by 2 bases, leaving 16 bases between them. The germline CDR1 and CDR2 sequences are SGHVS and FQNEAQ. The CDR3 is 16 residues long. The chain's CDR3 is CASSQPSDGTYNEQFF. The CDR3 bases are TGTGCCAGCAGCCAACCCTCGGACGGGACCTACAATGAGCAGTTCTTC.

The V gene is TRBV28, the J gene TRBJ1-1; D is unclear. With 3 bases removed from V and 4 bases from J, the gap between germline ends came to 12 bases. Germline V gene lookup returns CDR1 MDHEN and CDR2 SYDVKM. The CDR3 is 14 residues long. Written as DNA, the CDR3 is TGTGCCAGCAGTTTGCGAAGAACGATCACTGAAGCTTTCTTT. Translated, it gives CASSLRRTITEAFF. Looking up the rest from reference TRBV28 and TRBJ1-1 gives the full variable domain: DVKVTQSSRYLVKRTGEKVFLECVQDMDHENMFWYRQDPGLGLRLIYFSYDVKMKEKGDIPEGYSVSREKKERFSLILESASTNQTSMYLCASSLRRTITEAFFGQGTRLTVV.

The V gene is TRBV20-1, the J gene TRBJ2-5, with D possibly matching TRBD2 (5 bases). The germline V and J ends were trimmed by 6 bases and 5 bases, with 19 bases remaining between them. The CDR3 sequence is 14 residues long. Germline V gives CDR1 DFQATT, CDR2 SNEGSKA (reference sequence). The CDR3 loop is CSAQVGNRKETQYF. In DNA form, the CDR3 reads TGCAGTGCCCAAGTCGGGAACAGAAAGGAGACCCAGTACTTC.